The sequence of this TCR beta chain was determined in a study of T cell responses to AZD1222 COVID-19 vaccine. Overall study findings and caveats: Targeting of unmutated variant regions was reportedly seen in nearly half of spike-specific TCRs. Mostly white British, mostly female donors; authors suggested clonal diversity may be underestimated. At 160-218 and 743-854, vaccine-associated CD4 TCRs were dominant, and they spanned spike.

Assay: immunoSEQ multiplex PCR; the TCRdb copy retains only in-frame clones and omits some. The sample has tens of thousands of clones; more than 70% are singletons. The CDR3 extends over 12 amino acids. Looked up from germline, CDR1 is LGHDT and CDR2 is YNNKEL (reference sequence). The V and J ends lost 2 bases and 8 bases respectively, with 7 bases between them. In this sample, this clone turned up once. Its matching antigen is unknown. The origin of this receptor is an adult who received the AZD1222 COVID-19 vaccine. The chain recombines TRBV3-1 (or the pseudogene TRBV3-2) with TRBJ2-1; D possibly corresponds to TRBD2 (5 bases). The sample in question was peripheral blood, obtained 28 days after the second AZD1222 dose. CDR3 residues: CASSQIGDEQFF. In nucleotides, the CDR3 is TGTGCCAGCAGCCAAATCGGGGATGAGCAGTTCTTC.